This T cell receptor (beta chain) comes out of a study of T cells in localized non-small cell lung cancer. Findings and limits, study-wide: Adjacent lung had a median approximately 50 of the 100 largest tumor clones.

The assay was immunoSEQ multiplex PCR, and TCRdb's table has in-frame clones only and misses some. Among 26,000 or so clones listed, over 85% were seen once. A word on this clone: Its antigen remains unidentified.

The CDR3 has 13 residues. CDR1 is SEHNR, CDR2 FQNEAQ, per germline (reference sequence). V trimming: 8 bases; J trimming: 6 bases; junction bases outside the gene matches: 10. This TCR came from a woman between 18 and 50 years old with stage I lung adenocarcinoma. Sequenced material: peripheral blood, taken before any cancer treatment. The V and J genes are TRBV7-9 and TRBJ2-7; 7 nucleotides agree with TRBD2. CDR3 loop: CASGGGGASEQYF. CDR3 DNA: TGTGCCAGCGGTGGGGGGGGTGCCTCCGAGCAGTACTTC.